This T cell receptor beta chain was sequenced for a study of lymphopenia after photon versus proton radiotherapy. Overall study results and limits: A bigger post-nadir fall in TCR diversity correlated inversely with survival time in deceased patients. Survival link was tested only in deceased patients; proton benefit remains a possibility.

Trimming removed 0 bases at V and 7 bases at J, with 16 bases between. The CDR3 is made up of 16 amino acids. CDR1 and CDR2 (germline): SGHRS, YFSETQ. As concerns this clone: The target antigen is unknown.

The repertoire was sequenced with immunoSEQ multiplex PCR; TCRdb's copy has only in-frame clones and lacks some. The sample gives approximately 91,000 clones, 65% to 85% of which show up once; about 1.3% is in the top ten. This sequence joins TRBV5-1 and TRBJ1-4, with D tentatively TRBD1 (5 bases). The sample was peripheral blood, taken from a patient treated with proton-based radiotherapy. This TCR was sampled from a man aged 55 to 70 with pancreatic cancer. CDR3 coding DNA: TGCGCCAGCAGCTTGGGAGGAGGGGCGCCTAGTGAAAAACTGTTTTTT. Amino acid sequence: CASSLGGGAPSEKLFF.